The clone carrying this TCR beta chain occurred many times. The antigen remains unidentified. These data are taken from a study of CD8+CD57+ T cells in acquired aplastic anemia. Study overall: Yields of DNA that came from sorted CD4+ and CD8+ cells averaged roughly 3.2 ug.

Overall study findings and caveats: About 29 CD8+ CDR3 sequences occurred in both the patients and the controls. Any difference that existed in CD8+ Simpson's diversity between patients and controls was not significant.

The template for TCR beta VDJ and CDR3 sequence profiling was genomic DNA. TCRdb itself ran the reads through MiXCR, one entry per CDR3 protein. The repertoire has 210,000 or so distinct CDR3 sequences, less than 60% of them found once; the top ten carry 20%. CDR1 is SGHVS, CDR2 FQNEAQ, per germline. The CDR3 totals 15 residues. Trimming took 5 bases from V and 5 from J, leaving 15 bases between them. Sequenced patients had shown CD8+CD57+ cell expansion by flow cytometry. Severe acquired aplastic anemia was present in all patients. V is TRBV7-8 and J is TRBJ1-4; D might be TRBD1 (6 bases). This clonotype was obtained from a human donor with aplastic anemia. Sequencing was performed on sorted CD4+, CD8+, or CD8+CD57+ T cells (not recorded which) from PBMCs. CDR3: CASSPAGAPNEKLFF. In DNA form, the CDR3 reads TGTGCCAGCAGCCCCGCGGGGGCCCCGAATGAAAAACTGTTTTTT.